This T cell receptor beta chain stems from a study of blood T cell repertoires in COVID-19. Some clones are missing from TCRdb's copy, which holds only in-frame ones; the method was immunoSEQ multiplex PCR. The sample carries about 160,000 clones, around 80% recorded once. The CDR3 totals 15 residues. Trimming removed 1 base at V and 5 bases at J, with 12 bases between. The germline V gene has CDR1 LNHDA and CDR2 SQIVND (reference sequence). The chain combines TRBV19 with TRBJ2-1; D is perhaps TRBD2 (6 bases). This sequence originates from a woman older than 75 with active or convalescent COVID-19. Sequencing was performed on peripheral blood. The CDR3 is CASSIGPGRNNEQFF. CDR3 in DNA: TGTGCCAGTAGTATAGGTCCCGGGAGAAACAATGAGCAGTTCTTC.